This T cell receptor (beta chain) was observed in a study of blood T cell repertoires in COVID-19. The wider study: Sites across the United States, Italy and Spain contributed samples from acute and convalescent COVID-19.

How the authors handled the data: Amplification of reference gene primers provided the estimated nucleated cell counts. Some clones are missing from TCRdb's copy, which holds only in-frame ones; the method was immunoSEQ multiplex PCR. That table is the source of V, J and clone size, and D and trimming were worked out from the DNA. The data contain 170,000 or so clones, roughly 78% of them seen just once; the ten biggest clones take up 6.5%. The V segment lost 4 bases and the J segment 0 bases; nucleotides outside the gene matches: 16. Germline-derived CDR1 and CDR2 are SGHDT and YYEEEE. CDR3 length: 19 residues.

V gene TRBV5-6 combines with J gene TRBJ1-1; 9 bases are a match to TRBD1. The clonotype originates from a man aged 65 to 79 with active or convalescent COVID-19. The specimen sequenced was peripheral blood. CDR3 region: CASSTVTGGGLGMNTEAFF. In nucleotides, the CDR3 is TGTGCCAGCAGCACCGTAACAGGGGGCGGATTGGGGATGAACACTGAAGCTTTCTTT.